A single sample is the source of the 19 T cell receptor beta chains below, sequenced in a study of beta chain features in type 1 diabetes. Reverse transcribing all isolated RNA meant expressed TCRB transcripts were sequenced. Libraries were prepared by immunoSEQ multiplex PCR; TCRdb keeps only in-frame clonotypes and omits some of them. The sample records about 150,000 clones, around 10% being singletons. Input material: central memory CD4+ T cells from blood. These receptors all stem from a man aged 18 to 29 in good health.

This clone was seen at least ten times. The chain couples TRBV5-1 to TRBJ1-4; maybe TRBD1 (5 bases). Trimming left V 0 bases short and J 8 bases short, with 11 bases between. The CDR3 loop spans 14 amino acids. Germline CDR1 and CDR2: SGHRS and YFSETQ. The CDR3 bases are TGCGCCAGCAGCTTGGCCGGGACTTCCGAAAAACTGTTTTTT. It is translated as CASSLAGTSEKLFF.

V and J are TRBV5-1 and TRBJ2-7; 10 bases are a match to TRBD1. CDR1 and CDR2 (germline): SGHRS, YFSETQ. Unmatched junction bases numbered 9, after V lost 4 bases and J lost 5 bases. This CDR3 spans 15 amino acids. The CDR3 loop is CASSTGQGGLDEQYF. The CDR3 DNA sequence: TGCGCCAGCAGCACCGGACAGGGGGGTTTGGACGAGCAGTACTTC.

This clone was seen a handful of times. The V gene is TRBV18, the J gene TRBJ2-4; D may correspond to TRBD1 or TRBD2 (5 bases each). The germline V gene has CDR1 KGHSH and CDR2 LQKENI. The germline V and J ends were trimmed by 5 bases and 0 bases, with 14 bases remaining between them. This CDR3 has 16 residues. The CDR3: CASSSTGTLAKNIQYF. CDR3 nucleotides: TGTGCCAGCTCATCGACCGGGACCTTAGCCAAAAACATTCAGTACTTC.

This clone has more than one count but fewer than ten. The chain is built from TRBV7-9 and TRBJ1-1; weak D call: TRBD1 (5 bases). With 6 bases removed from V and 2 bases from J, the gap between germline ends came to 10 bases. CDR3 size: 13 residues. Germline V CDR1 and CDR2: SEHNR, FQNEAQ (reference sequence). CDR3 sequence: CASRGRTNTEAFF. CDR3 coding DNA: TGTGCCAGCAGGGGACGGACAAACACTGAAGCTTTCTTT.

The V call is TRBV29-1, the J call TRBJ1-2, with 12 bases that match TRBD1. CDR1 and CDR2 from the germline V gene are SQVTM and ANQGSEA. This CDR3 has 15 amino acids. The J segment lost 4 bases and the V segment lost 6 bases, leaving 9 bases of the junction unmatched. The CDR3 DNA is TGCAGCGTCCAGAGGGACAGGGGGCATGGCTATGGCTACACCTTC. This encodes CSVQRDRGHGYGYTF.

This clone was seen a few times. The chain uses TRBV25-1 and TRBJ1-2; no definite D call. V dropped 8 bases and J dropped 4 bases, with 14 bases sitting between them. The germline CDR1 and CDR2 sequences are MGHDK and SYGVNS. The length of the CDR3 is 13 residues. CDR3: CASQSELGYGYTF. The CDR3 bases are TGTGCCAGCCAAAGCGAATTGGGCTATGGCTACACCTTC.

The chain carries TRBV2 and TRBJ2-3; 9 bases fit TRBD2. This CDR3 is 15 amino acids long. Germline lookup yields CDR1 SNHLY and CDR2 FYNNEI. Germline trimming cut 5 bases from V and 7 bases from J; bases unmatched to any gene: 10. The CDR3 nucleotides are TGTGCCAGCAGTCCCTCTAGCGGGGCCATTAATACGCAGTATTTT. It encodes CASSPSSGAINTQYF. The whole variable domain, filled in from reference TRBV2 and TRBJ2-3, reads EPEVTQTPSHQVTQMGQEVILRCVPISNHLYFYWYRQILGQKVEFLVSFYNNEISEKSEIFDDQFSVERPDGSNFTLKIRSTKLEDSAMYFCASSPSSGAINTQYFGPGTRLTVL.

The chain uses TRBV4-3 and TRBJ2-3; the D is unclear. The CDR3 length is 15 residues. Trimming cost V 3 bases and J 1 base, with 11 bases left between them. In germline, CDR1 is LGHNA, CDR2 YSLEER. The CDR3 nucleotides read TGCGCCAGCAGCCAGAACTCCCACGGCACAGATACGCAGTATTTT. This sequence encodes CASSQNSHGTDTQYF.

This clone showed up just a few times. The chain employs TRBV30 and TRBJ2-7; 8 positions agree with TRBD1. The germline gives CDR1 GTSNPN, CDR2 SVGIG (reference sequence). V trimming: 4 bases; J trimming: 4 bases; junction bases outside the gene matches: 15. The CDR3 contains 16 residues. The CDR3 DNA sequence: TGTGCCTGGACCCTACAGGGGCAGGGGGCGAGGTACGAGCAGTACTTC. The encoded protein is CAWTLQGQGARYEQYF.

The chain uses TRBV4-2 and TRBJ1-1; unclear D gene. Germline V lookup: CDR1 LGHNA, CDR2 YNFKEQ. The CDR3 spans 15 residues. Trimming removed 0 bases at V and 3 bases at J, with 11 bases between. The CDR3: CASSQDPGRDTEAFF. In nucleotides, the CDR3 is TGTGCCAGCAGCCAAGATCCCGGAAGGGACACTGAAGCTTTCTTT.

This clone was picked up a small number of times. The chain employs TRBV27 and TRBJ1-2; 7 bases are shared with TRBD1. Trimming at V came to 6 bases and at J to 3 bases, leaving 7 bases not matched to a gene. Germline CDR1 and CDR2: MNHEY and SMNVEV (reference sequence). CDR3 length: 14 amino acids. Written as DNA, the CDR3 is TGTGCCAGCAGCACCGAAGGGACAGACTATGGCTACACCTTC. This codes for CASSTEGTDYGYTF.

The chain links TRBV9 to TRBJ2-2, with D perhaps TRBD1 (6 bases). The V end lost 3 bases, the J end lost 1 base, and 10 bases lay between the germline ends. The CDR3 has 15 residues. Germline V CDR1 and CDR2: SGDLS, YYNGEE. The CDR3 region has the DNA TGTGCCAGCAGCGCCCCGGGACAGAACACCGGGGAGCTGTTTTTT. This encodes CASSAPGQNTGELFF.

On this clone: In the same sample, other DNA sequences code for this CDR3. The chain uses TRBV18 and TRBJ1-1; D may be TRBD1 (5 bases). Germline lookup yields CDR1 KGHSH and CDR2 LQKENI. Trimming shortened V by 3 bases and J by 1 base, and 6 bases separated the two germline ends. The CDR3 is 13 amino acids. The CDR3 loop reads CASSPGPNTEAFF. The CDR3 nucleotides read TGTGCCAGCTCACCGGGGCCGAACACTGAAGCTTTCTTT. The complete variable domain, with remaining parts taken from reference TRBV18 and TRBJ1-1, reads NAGVMQNPRHLVRRRGQEARLRCSPMKGHSHVYWYRQLPEEGLKFMVYLQKENIIDESGMPKERFSAEFPKEGPSILRIQQVVRGDSAAYFCASSPGPNTEAFFGQGTRLTVV.

This chain links TRBV2 with TRBJ2-3; possibly TRBD1 for D (6 bases). The CDR3 totals 13 residues. V dropped 5 bases and J dropped 6 bases, with 12 bases sitting between them. Germline-derived CDR1 and CDR2 are SNHLY and FYNNEI. Here the CDR3 DNA reads TGTGCCAGCAGTCAACAGGGCTTGGATACGCAGTATTTT. Translating it yields CASSQQGLDTQYF.

The chain carries TRBV7-2 and TRBJ2-1, with D possibly being TRBD2 (7 bases). Deletions cut 5 bases from V and 9 bases from J, with 17 bases between. This CDR3 is 14 amino acids long. CDR1 and CDR2 from the germline V gene are SGHTA and FQGNSA. The CDR3 DNA is TGTGCCAGCAGCAACGCGGGGGCGGCGGCTGAGCAGTTCTTC. Residues: CASSNAGAAAEQFF. Full variable domain (missing parts from reference TRBV7-2 and TRBJ2-1): GAGVSQSPSNKVTEKGKDVELRCDPISGHTALYWYRQSLGQGLEFLIYFQGNSAPDKSGLPSDRFSAERTGGSVSTLTIQRTQQEDSAVYLCASSNAGAAAEQFFGPGTRLTVL.

This clone was seen ten or more times. This clone may be a read error of a much larger clone one base away. This sequence joins TRBV7-9 and TRBJ2-3; unclear D gene. The germline V and J ends were trimmed by 5 bases and 3 bases, with 3 bases remaining between them. Germline loops: CDR1 SEHNR, CDR2 FQNEAQ (reference sequence). This CDR3 spans 11 amino acids. CDR3 residues: CASSPTDTQYF. The DNA of the CDR3 is TGTGCCAGCAGCCCAACAGATACGCAGTATTTT. The variable domain in full, with the rest retrieved from reference TRBV7-9 and TRBJ2-3, is DTGVSQNPRHKITKRGQNVTFRCDPISEHNRLYWYRQTLGQGPEFLTYFQNEAQLEKSRLLSDRFSAERPKGSFSTLEIQRTEQGDSAMYLCASSPTDTQYFGPGTRLTVL.

This clone was seen more than once but under ten times. CDR3: CASRRKGIGSDTGELFF. For the CDR3, the DNA is TGTGCCAGTAGGAGGAAGGGAATCGGGAGTGACACCGGGGAGCTGTTTTTT. The chain carries TRBV19 and TRBJ2-2, with D perhaps matching TRBD2 (6 bases). V gave up 6 bases and J gave up 3 bases, with 20 bases separating them. From germline, CDR1 is LNHDA and CDR2 SQIVND (reference sequence). The CDR3 contains 17 residues.

The genes are TRBV1 and TRBJ2-1. TRBV1 is classified as a pseudogene. The CDR3 is 13 amino acids. CDR3 sequence: CTTHGGQYNEQFF. Here the CDR3 DNA reads TGCACCACCCACGGGGGCCAGTACAATGAGCAGTTCTTC.

In this sample, this clone turned up a few times. The V call is TRBV5-4, the J call TRBJ1-5; D gene ambiguous. This CDR3 spans 12 amino acids. Deletions cut 5 bases from V and 7 bases from J, with 10 bases between. Germline CDR1 reads SGHNT; CDR2 reads YYREEE (reference sequence). This chain's CDR3 is CASRNPGQPQHF. The DNA of the CDR3 is TGTGCCAGCAGAAACCCGGGCCAGCCCCAGCATTTT.